What follows describes a single T cell receptor (beta chain). Which antigen it targets is not known. The record has no base qualities; no much larger clone is one base away. The data originate from a study of blood T cell repertoires in COVID-19 (TCRdb year 2020). About the study as a whole: Samples from collaborators originated in the United States, Italy and Spain and spanned both the acute and convalescent phases of COVID-19. The material from the prospective study consisted of cDNA or gDNA derived from T cells, B-cell-depleted T cells, or PBMCs. The dataset comprised deeply sampled blood TCRbeta repertoires from subjects exposed to, actively infected with, or recovered from COVID-19. A freely available public database, intended as a resource for researchers studying the immune response to SARS-CoV-2, is where the repertoires were released. Samples came from the ongoing ImmuneRACE study (first 160 participants) plus 1,254 subjects from 6 global collaborators. A de-identified subject ID, COVID-19 status, age in years and sex were almost always included in the sample metadata. Where available, HLA class I and class II types were obtained from metadata supplied by the sample provider rather than from assay-based typing. The paper as a whole reports these results and caveats: How much clinical and demographic metadata was included differed by source and by participant, and the metadata was provided uncurated.

One collaborating source in Seattle enrolled patients during active infection and followed them longitudinally through the course of disease. Each collaborating institution followed its own protocols to collect whole blood in K2EDTA tubes. For TCRbeta analysis, collaborators shipped samples as frozen whole blood, isolated PBMCs, or DNA extracted from either of those sample types. V drops 6 bases and J drops 1 base, leaving 12 bases in between. Measured from the cysteine to the phenylalanine, the CDR3 is 14 residues long. The kept DNA is CDR3 alone, 42 bases in frame from the first base. CDR1 and CDR2 (SNHLY, FYNNEI) derive from the germline V gene. TCRbeta CDR3 regions were amplified from genomic DNA using the immunoSEQ Assay, a bias-controlled multiplex PCR. As for how the authors treated the data: The number of nucleated cells in each sample was estimated from the amplification of reference gene primers within the assay. Sequence reads were collapsed and filtered to measure the absolute abundance of every unique TCRbeta CDR3 rearrangement. Productive Simpson clonality was computed per sample as the square root of Simpson's diversity index over productive rearrangements. TCRdb holds this immuneACCESS table with in-frame rearrangements only. Some clones are missing; in checked studies, unresolved V genes explain under half, and the rest has no known cause. V, J and clone size reflect that table, while D and trimming were determined from the DNA. A total of about 360,000 clones appear in this sample, 86% of them only once. 7% to 7.5% of the sample is in the top ten clones.

The sequence links TRBV2 to TRBJ1-1, and TRBD1 may be the D gene, going by 5 matching bases. The receptor was isolated from a woman aged 55-69 years with COVID-19, enrolled during active disease. Sequencing input: peripheral blood. For the CDR3, the sequence is CASRPREGNTEAFF. The sequence in DNA is TGTGCCAGCAGGCCCAGGGAAGGGAACACTGAAGCTTTCTTT.